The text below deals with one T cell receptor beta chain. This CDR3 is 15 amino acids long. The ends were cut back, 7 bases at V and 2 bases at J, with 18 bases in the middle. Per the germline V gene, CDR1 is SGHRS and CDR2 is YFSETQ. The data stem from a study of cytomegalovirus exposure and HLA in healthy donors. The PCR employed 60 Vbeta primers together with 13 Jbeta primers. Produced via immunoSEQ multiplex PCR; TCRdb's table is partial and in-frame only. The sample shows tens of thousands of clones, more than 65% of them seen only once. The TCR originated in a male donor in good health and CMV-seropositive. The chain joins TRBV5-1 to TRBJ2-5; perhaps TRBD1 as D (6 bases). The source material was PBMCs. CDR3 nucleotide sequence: TGCGCCAGCGCGTCCCCGCAGGGGCCGCAAGAGACCCAGTACTTC. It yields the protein CASASPQGPQETQYF.